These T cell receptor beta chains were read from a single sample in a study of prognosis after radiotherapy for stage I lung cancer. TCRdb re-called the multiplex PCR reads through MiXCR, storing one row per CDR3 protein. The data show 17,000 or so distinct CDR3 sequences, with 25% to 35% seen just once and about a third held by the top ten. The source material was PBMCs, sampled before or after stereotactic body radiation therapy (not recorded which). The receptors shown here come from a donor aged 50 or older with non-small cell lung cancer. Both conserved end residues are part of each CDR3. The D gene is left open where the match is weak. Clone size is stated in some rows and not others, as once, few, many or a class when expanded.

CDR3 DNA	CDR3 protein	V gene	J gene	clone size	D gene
TGTGCCAGCAGCGCCGGGACTAGCGGCCGCTTCTCCTACAATGAGCAGTTCTTC	CASSAGTSGRFSYNEQFF	TRBV9	TRBJ2-1	many	TRBD2
TGTGCCAGCAGGCATGGCGGTCGGACAGATACGCAGTATTTT	CASRHGGRTDTQYF	TRBV6-2/TRBV6-3	TRBJ2-3	.	.
TGCGCCAGCGGCTCCAAGAGGGAGGGCGGCACAGATACGCAGTATTTT	CASGSKREGGTDTQYF	TRBV5-1	TRBJ2-3	.	TRBD2
TGTGCCAGCAGTGTTATGGCATCAGCCAAAAACATTCAGTACTTC	CASSVMASAKNIQYF	TRBV6-2/TRBV6-3	TRBJ2-4	many	.
TGTGCCAGCAGCCGCGGGGCAGGACCCCAAGAGACCCAGTACTTC	CASSRGAGPQETQYF	TRBV7-3	TRBJ2-5	many	.
TGTGCCAGCAGCTTTAGGGCAAACAGGGGGAGAAAGAACAATGAGCAGTTCTTC	CASSFRANRGRKNNEQFF	TRBV5-6	TRBJ2-1	many	TRBD1
TGTGCCACCGGGACAGGGGGAGCTGAAGCTTTCTTT	CATGTGGAEAFF	TRBV10-3	TRBJ1-1	few	TRBD1
TGTGCCAGCAGCTTAGGGTGGGGTAATCAGCCCCAGCATTTT	CASSLGWGNQPQHF	TRBV7-8	TRBJ1-5	many	.
TGTGCCAGCAGAGTGGGGGGACAGGGAAGGAATACTGAAGCTCTCTTT	CASRVGGQGRNTEALF	TRBV6-1	TRBJ1-1	.	TRBD1
TGTGCCAGCAGTTCAATTGACAGGAATAACTATGGCTACACCTTC	CASSSIDRNNYGYTF	TRBV27	TRBJ1-2	.	.
TGTGCCATAAACCGAGGGGAGAACACTGAAGCTTTCTTT	CAINRGENTEAFF	TRBV10-3	TRBJ1-1	many	.
TGCAGTGCTACCAGGACAGGGGGCTGGGGAGAGGAGACCCAGTACTTC	CSATRTGGWGEETQYF	TRBV20-1	TRBJ2-5	many	TRBD1
TGTGCCAGCAGCTTGGTCCCTAGCGGGACCTACAATGAGCAGTTCTTC	CASSLVPSGTYNEQFF	TRBV5-5	TRBJ2-1	many	TRBD2
TGCAGTGCTAGGGGGGGGACTAGCGGGGGGGGCACAGATACGCAGTATTTT	CSARGGTSGGGTDTQYF	TRBV20-1	TRBJ2-3	many	TRBD2
TGTGCCAGCAGTTACCTAAACAAAGCGGGAGTATTTACCGGGGAGCTGTTTTTT	CASSYLNKAGVFTGELFF	TRBV6-5	TRBJ2-2	medium-sized	TRBD2
TGTGCCGGCAGTGATTCGGACAGGGGGAAGTCCTACGAGCAGTACTTC	CAGSDSDRGKSYEQYF	TRBV6-1	TRBJ2-7	.	TRBD1
TGTGCCAGTAGTATAACCCGGACTCTGGCTAGCGGTCGGGATGAGCAGTTCTTC	CASSITRTLASGRDEQFF	TRBV19	TRBJ2-1	medium-sized	TRBD2
TGCAGTGCTAGAAGGGGCGACAGGGCCAGCTCTGGAAACACCATATATTTT	CSARRGDRASSGNTIYF	TRBV20-1	TRBJ1-3	medium-sized	TRBD1
TGTGCCAGTAGTATAGAGGGGAGATCCTACGAGCAGTACTTC	CASSIEGRSYEQYF	TRBV19	TRBJ2-7	many	.
TGTGCCATCAGTGAGTCGAAAGGTTTGGACAGGGGGGACACTGAAGCTTTCTTT	CAISESKGLDRGDTEAFF	TRBV10-3	TRBJ1-1	few	TRBD1
TGTGCCAGCAAGGTTGGGATGTTAGCTTTCTTT	CASKVGMLAFF	TRBV28	TRBJ1-1	medium-sized	.
TGCAGTGCTACCGAACCACGAAACTCTGGGGCCAACGTCCTGACTTTC	CSATEPRNSGANVLTF	TRBV20-1	TRBJ2-6	.	.
TGTGCCAGCAGCCCGACTAGCGGGAGTCTTAATGAGCAGTTCTTC	CASSPTSGSLNEQFF	TRBV7-9	TRBJ2-1	many	TRBD2
TGTGCCAGTAGTACCGGGACTAGGAGCGAGACCCAGTACTTC	CASSTGTRSETQYF	TRBV19	TRBJ2-5	medium-sized	TRBD2
TGTGCCATCAGTGACTATTCTGACTCCTACACCGGGGAGCTGTTTTTT	CAISDYSDSYTGELFF	TRBV24-1	TRBJ2-2	once	.
TGCGCCAGCAGCCAACCGGGACAGGGTTCCCAAAAACTGTTTTTT	CASSQPGQGSQKLFF	TRBV4-1	TRBJ1-4	many	TRBD1
TGTGCCATCAGTGAGTCTATCACCGGGGAGCTGTTTTTT	CAISESITGELFF	TRBV10-3	TRBJ2-2	many	.
TGTGCCAGCAGCCAAGGTTCCGGGACTAGCGGAGAGACCCAGTACTTC	CASSQGSGTSGETQYF	TRBV3-1	TRBJ2-5	many	TRBD2
TGCGCCAGCAGCGCGCCACCTAGCGGGAAGGGCACAGATACGCAGTATTTT	CASSAPPSGKGTDTQYF	TRBV5-1	TRBJ2-3	many	TRBD2
TGCAGTGCTAGACCCCGGGGACTAGCTGGAACAGGTACGCAGTATTTT	CSARPRGLAGTGTQYF	TRBV20-1	TRBJ2-3	.	TRBD2
TGTGCCAGCAGCCAAGGTGGACTAGCGGGTACAGCCAAAAACATTCAGTACTTC	CASSQGGLAGTAKNIQYF	TRBV3-1	TRBJ2-4	many	TRBD2
TGTGCCACCAGCAGAGTGTCCAACACTGAAGCTTTCTTT	CATSRVSNTEAFF	TRBV15	TRBJ1-1	many	.
TGTGCCAGCAGTTACTCGAGTGTCGCTTCGAGCACATCTGACTACGAGCAGTACTTC	CASSYSSVASSTSDYEQYF	TRBV6-5	TRBJ2-7	.	.